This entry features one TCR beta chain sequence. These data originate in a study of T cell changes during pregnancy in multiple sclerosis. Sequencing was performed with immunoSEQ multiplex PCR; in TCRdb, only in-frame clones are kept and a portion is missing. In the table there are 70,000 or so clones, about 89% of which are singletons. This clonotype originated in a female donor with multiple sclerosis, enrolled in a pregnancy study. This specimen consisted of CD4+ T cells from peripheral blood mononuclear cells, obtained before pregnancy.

CDR3 in amino acids: CAGVDGGTGELFF. In nucleotides, the CDR3 is TGTGCCGGGGTAGACGGAGGGACCGGGGAGCTGTTTTTT. The rearrangement uses TRBV30 and TRBJ2-2; TRBD2 is a possible D gene (6 bases). CDR3 length: 13 amino acids. CDR1 GTSNPN and CDR2 SVGIG come from the germline V gene (reference sequence). V was cut by 8 bases and J by 5 bases, with 15 bases left in between.